Only a few counts were recorded for the clone carrying this T cell receptor beta chain. These data belong to a study of shared clonotypes between healthy human individuals. This CDR3 has 14 residues. Germline lookup yields CDR1 SGHVS and CDR2 FNYEAQ. V dropped 6 bases and J dropped 1; count of bases not matched to a gene: 5. Splitting of each subset's genomic DNA was done evenly across several immunoSEQ plates. The data were produced by immunoSEQ multiplex PCR, yet TCRdb's version contains in-frame clones alone and is incomplete. The sample shows 600,000 to 750,000 clones, about 90% of them seen only once. Combination of CD45RO+ cells with CCR7-negative CD45RA+ TemRA cells was used for CD8 memory.

The chain combines TRBV7-6 with TRBJ1-1; TRBD1 aligns across 7 bases. The specimen sequenced was memory CD8+ T cells from PBMCs. As for subset: CD45RO+ cells pooled with CCR7-negative TemRA cells. The origin of this receptor is a man aged 18 to 30 in good health. Some clones in this sample may be carry-over from other donors' samples. This chain's CDR3 is CASRNRGRNTEAFF. CDR3 DNA: TGTGCCAGCAGGAACAGGGGAAGGAACACTGAAGCTTTCTTT. Filled out from reference TRBV7-6 and TRBJ1-1, the complete variable domain reads GAGVSQSPRYKVTKRGQDVALRCDPISGHVSLYWYRQALGQGPEFLTYFNYEAQQDKSGLPNDRFSAERPEGSISTLTIQRTEQRDSAMYRCASRNRGRNTEAFFGQGTRLTVV.